What follows are 15 T cell receptor beta chains derived from one specimen sequenced in a study of T-cell reconstitution after alpha-beta-depleted transplantation in children. TCRbeta library construction was performed incorporating unique molecular identifiers. TCRdb independently ran MiXCR on the PCR reads; one entry per CDR3 protein. The repertoire holds 450,000 to 500,000 distinct CDR3 sequences, with around 13% as singletons. Here the sequenced sample was PBMCs from the stem cell graft donor, taken from the stem cell graft. Receptors were obtained from a human donor who donated a stem cell graft to a child with combined immunodeficiency.

J is TRBJ2-1 and V is TRBV12-3 or TRBV12-4, with 11 bases that match TRBD2. The V gene end was trimmed by 3 bases and the J gene end by 8 bases; junction bases not matched to a gene: 15. This CDR3 comprises 18 residues. The CDR3 coding sequence is TGTGCCAGCAGTTTTCGAGGAGGAGGTAGCGGGGGGGCGTATGAGCAGTTCTTC. This sequence encodes CASSFRGGGSGGAYEQFF.

This clonotype has ten or more counts. V usage is TRBV6-1 and J usage is TRBJ2-5; the D call may be TRBD1 or TRBD2 (5 bases each). This CDR3 spans 12 amino acids. The germline V gene has CDR1 MNHNS and CDR2 SASEGT. V was shortened by 8 bases and J by 3 bases, with 10 bases between the two germline ends. CDR3 protein: CASEGIEETQYF. The CDR3 region has the DNA TGTGCCAGCGAGGGGATTGAAGAGACCCAGTACTTC.

This sequence joins TRBV14 and TRBJ2-3; D is tentatively TRBD1 or TRBD2 (6 bases each). CDR1 and CDR2 from the germline V gene are SGHDN and FVKESK. This CDR3 has 23 amino acids. V was clipped by 1 base and J by 1 base, with 33 bases between them. The CDR3 DNA reads as TGTGCCAGCAGCCAAGTATCGTTTTTCGGGGGCGGGACGTTCAACATAGGCACAGATACGCAGTATTTT. As protein: CASSQVSFFGGGTFNIGTDTQYF.

The genes are TRBV4-2 and TRBJ1-2; 8 bases map to TRBD1. V was pared by 6 bases and J by 0 bases, with 12 bases of the junction left unmatched. Germline values: CDR1 LGHNA, CDR2 YNFKEQ. The CDR3 has 17 residues. CDR3 amino acids: CASRNPLRTGPNYGYTF. Written as DNA, the CDR3 is TGTGCCAGCAGAAACCCCCTACGGACAGGGCCTAACTATGGCTACACCTTC.

This rearrangement joins TRBV9 to TRBJ2-1, with D unclear. The CDR3 loop spans 10 amino acids. CDR1 SGDLS and CDR2 YYNGEE come from the germline V gene. V lost 6 bases to trimming and J lost 5 bases, with 3 bases between them. This CDR3 reads CASKDNEQFF. Here the CDR3 DNA reads TGTGCCAGCAAAGACAATGAGCAGTTCTTC.

This clonotype has at least ten counts. The chain is built from TRBV7-9 and TRBJ2-1, with TRBD2 matching 7 bases. The CDR3 is made up of 15 amino acids. Germline CDR1 and CDR2: SEHNR and FQNEAQ (reference sequence). Trimming at V came to 6 bases and at J to 7 bases, leaving 12 bases not matched to a gene. The CDR3 nucleotides read TGTGCCAGCAGTCCCTCCTGGGGGGGAGAGAATGAGCAGTTCTTC. Translating gives CASSPSWGGENEQFF.

The chain recombines TRBV20-1 with TRBJ2-1; 7 bases line up with TRBD1. Germline V gene sequence: CDR1 DFQATT, CDR2 SNEGSKA (reference sequence). J lost 2 bases, V lost 1 base, and 8 bases had no gene match. This CDR3 contains 16 residues. As DNA, the CDR3 is TGCAGTGCTAGAGTGCAAGACAGGGCTGCCTACAATGAGCAGTTCTTC. Translated, it gives CSARVQDRAAYNEQFF.

The genes are TRBV29-1 and TRBJ2-7, with D perhaps given as TRBD1 or TRBD2 (6 bases each). The V gene's germline CDR1 is SQVTM and CDR2 ANQGSEA. The ends were cut back, 4 bases at V and 3 bases at J, with 16 bases in the middle. CDR3 length: 14 amino acids. The CDR3 bases are TGCAGCGTTGCTGGGGGGCTGGGGATCTACGAGCAGTACTTC. Its protein is CSVAGGLGIYEQYF.

This clonotype was counted a few times. V usage is TRBV7-2 and J usage is TRBJ1-4, with D perhaps matching TRBD1 (5 bases). Germline V gene data show CDR1 as SGHTA and CDR2 as FQGNSA. Trimming removed 6 bases from V and 7 bases from J, with 21 bases in between. The CDR3 is 16 amino acids. In DNA form, the CDR3 reads TGTGCCAGCAGTTTGGGGGTGATTAGGGAGAGTGAAAAACTGTTTTTT. Encoded protein: CASSLGVIRESEKLFF.

This clonotype was counted ten times or more. V usage is TRBV12-3 or TRBV12-4 and J usage is TRBJ2-1, with D perhaps TRBD1 (5 bases). With 3 bases removed from V and 12 bases from J, the gap between germline ends came to 18 bases. The CDR3 has 14 residues. The CDR3, as DNA: TGTGCCAGCAGTTTGGGCTATCAGGGCGCTGGGCAGTTCTTC. It specifies CASSLGYQGAGQFF.

The chain recombines TRBV20-1 with TRBJ2-7; 11 bases are shared with TRBD2. V lost 7 bases, J lost 5 bases, and 7 bases stayed unmatched. The CDR3 extends over 13 amino acids. Looked up from germline, CDR1 is DFQATT and CDR2 is SNEGSKA (reference sequence). CDR3 in amino acids: CSVYLAGGDEQYF. CDR3 nucleotide sequence: TGCAGTGTTTACCTAGCGGGAGGAGACGAGCAGTACTTC.

This clonotype has more than one count but fewer than ten. V gene TRBV20-1 combines with J gene TRBJ2-4; 7 positions agree with TRBD1. J lost 4 bases, V lost 0 bases, and 9 bases had no gene match. The germline V gene has CDR1 DFQATT and CDR2 SNEGSKA (reference sequence). This CDR3 region has 16 residues. The CDR3: CSARDTGAVSKNIQYF. The CDR3 DNA reads TGCAGTGCTAGAGATACAGGGGCGGTTAGTAAAAACATTCAGTACTTC.

This clonotype was detected many times. V and J are TRBV4-3 and TRBJ2-7, with 7 positions matching TRBD2. Per germline, CDR1 LGHNA and CDR2 YSLEER. This CDR3 is built from 16 residues. Trimming cost V 0 bases and J 4 bases; bases outside gene matches: 9. CDR3 region: CASSQDLPGGPYEQYF. CDR3 bases: TGCGCCAGCAGCCAAGATCTCCCGGGAGGACCGTACGAGCAGTACTTC.

This clonotype was recorded at least ten times. The rearrangement joins TRBV30 to TRBJ2-3; D ambiguous. This CDR3 spans 13 amino acids. V was shortened by 3 bases and J by 5 bases, with 12 bases between the two germline ends. CDR1 and CDR2 (germline): GTSNPN, SVGIG (reference sequence). This CDR3 is CAWSASTLDTQYF. CDR3 coding DNA: TGTGCCTGGAGCGCCTCGACCCTAGATACGCAGTATTTT.

This clonotype appeared many times. The chain carries TRBV4-3 and TRBJ2-3; possibly TRBD1 or TRBD2 for D (5 bases each). Germline assignment: CDR1 LGHNA and CDR2 YSLEER. V lost 5 bases, J lost 6 bases, and 15 bases lay in between. The CDR3 is 14 residues long. The CDR3 here is CASSTRPWGDTQYF. DNA for the CDR3: TGCGCCAGCAGCACCCGTCCTTGGGGGGATACGCAGTATTTT.